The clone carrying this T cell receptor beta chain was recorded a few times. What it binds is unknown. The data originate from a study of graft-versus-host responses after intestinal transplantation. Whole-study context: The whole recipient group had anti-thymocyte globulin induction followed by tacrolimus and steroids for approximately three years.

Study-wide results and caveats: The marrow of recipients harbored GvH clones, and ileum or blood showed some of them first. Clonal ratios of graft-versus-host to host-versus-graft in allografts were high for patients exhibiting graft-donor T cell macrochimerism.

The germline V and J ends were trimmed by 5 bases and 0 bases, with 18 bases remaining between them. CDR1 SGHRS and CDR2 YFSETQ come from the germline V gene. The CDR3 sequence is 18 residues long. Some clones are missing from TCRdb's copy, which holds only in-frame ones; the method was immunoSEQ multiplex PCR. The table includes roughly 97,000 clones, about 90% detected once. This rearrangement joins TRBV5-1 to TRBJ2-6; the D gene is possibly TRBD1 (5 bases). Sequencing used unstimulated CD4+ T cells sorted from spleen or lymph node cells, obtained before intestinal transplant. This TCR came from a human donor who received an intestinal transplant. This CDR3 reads CASRPPPGLDSGANVLTF. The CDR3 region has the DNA TGCGCCAGCAGGCCTCCCCCAGGGTTGGACTCTGGGGCCAACGTCCTGACTTTC.